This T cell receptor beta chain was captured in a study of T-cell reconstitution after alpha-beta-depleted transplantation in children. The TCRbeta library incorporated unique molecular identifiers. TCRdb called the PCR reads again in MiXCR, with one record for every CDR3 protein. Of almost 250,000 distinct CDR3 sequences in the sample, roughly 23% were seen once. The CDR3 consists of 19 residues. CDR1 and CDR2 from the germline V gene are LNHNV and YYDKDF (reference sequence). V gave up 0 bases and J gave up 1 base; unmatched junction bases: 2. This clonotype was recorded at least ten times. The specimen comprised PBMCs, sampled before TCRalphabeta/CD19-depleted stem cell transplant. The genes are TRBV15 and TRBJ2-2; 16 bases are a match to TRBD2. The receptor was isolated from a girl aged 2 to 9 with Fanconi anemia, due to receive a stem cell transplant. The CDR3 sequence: CATSREGLAGGMNTGELFF. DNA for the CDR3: TGTGCCACCAGCAGAGAGGGACTAGCGGGAGGGATGAACACCGGGGAGCTGTTTTTT.